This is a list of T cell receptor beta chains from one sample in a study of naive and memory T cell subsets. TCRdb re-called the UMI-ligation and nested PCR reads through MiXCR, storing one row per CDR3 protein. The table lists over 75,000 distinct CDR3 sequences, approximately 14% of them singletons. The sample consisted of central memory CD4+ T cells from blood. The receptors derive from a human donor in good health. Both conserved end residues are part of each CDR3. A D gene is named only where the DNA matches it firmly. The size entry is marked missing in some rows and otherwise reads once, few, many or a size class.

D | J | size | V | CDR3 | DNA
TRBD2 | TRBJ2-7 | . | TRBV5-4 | CASSYRASGKGEQYF | TGTGCCAGCAGCTATCGGGCTAGCGGGAAAGGCGAGCAGTACTTC
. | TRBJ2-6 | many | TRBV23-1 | CASSPPRGSGANVLTF | TGCGCCAGCAGTCCCCCCAGGGGTTCCGGGGCCAACGTCCTGACTTTC
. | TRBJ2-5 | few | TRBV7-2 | CASSLNAETQYF | TGTGCCAGCAGCTTAAATGCAGAGACCCAGTACTTC
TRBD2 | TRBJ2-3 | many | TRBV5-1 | CASSLAGRGPDTQYF | TGCGCCAGCAGCTTGGCCGGGAGGGGCCCAGATACGCAGTATTTT
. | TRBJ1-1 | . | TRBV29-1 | CSVPRATPEAFF | TGCAGCGTTCCCAGGGCAACTCCTGAAGCTTTCTTT
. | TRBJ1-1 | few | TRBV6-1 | CASSGGKDTEAFF | TGTGCCAGCAGTGGTGGGAAGGACACTGAAGCTTTCTTT
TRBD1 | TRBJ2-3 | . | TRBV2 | CASRQGANTDTQYF | TGTGCCAGTAGACAGGGGGCGAACACAGATACGCAGTATTTT
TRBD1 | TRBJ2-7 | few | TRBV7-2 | CASSATGGSNEQYF | TGTGCCAGCAGCGCTACAGGGGGCTCAAACGAGCAGTACTTC
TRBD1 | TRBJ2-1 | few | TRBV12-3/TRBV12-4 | CASSETGADNEQFF | TGTGCCAGCAGTGAAACAGGGGCCGACAATGAGCAGTTCTTC
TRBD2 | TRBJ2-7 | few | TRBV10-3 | CAISQPTSGRAVDEQYF | TGTGCCATCAGTCAACCGACTAGCGGGAGGGCGGTCGACGAGCAGTACTTC
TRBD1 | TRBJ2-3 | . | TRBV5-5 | CASSSGTGITDTQYF | TGTGCCAGCAGCTCCGGGACAGGGATTACAGATACGCAGTATTTT
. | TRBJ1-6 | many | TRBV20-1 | CSARVGSYNSPLHF | TGCAGTGCTAGAGTGGGATCCTATAATTCACCCCTCCACTTT
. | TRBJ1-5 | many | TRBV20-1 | CSAARQEQPQHF | TGCAGTGCTGCCAGACAGGAACAGCCCCAGCATTTT
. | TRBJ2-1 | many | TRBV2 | CASSHTFGLHEQFF | TGTGCCAGCAGCCACACCTTCGGGCTGCATGAGCAGTTCTTC
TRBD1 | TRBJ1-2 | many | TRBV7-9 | CAVRRQGDYGYTF | TGTGCCGTAAGACGACAGGGAGACTATGGCTACACCTTC
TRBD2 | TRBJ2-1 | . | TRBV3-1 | CASSQGRTSGNDEQFF | TGTGCCAGCAGCCAAGGCCGGACTAGCGGGAACGATGAGCAGTTCTTC
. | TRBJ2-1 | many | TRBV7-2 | CASSLVGMAYEQFF | TGTGCCAGCAGCTTAGTTGGTATGGCTTATGAGCAGTTCTTC
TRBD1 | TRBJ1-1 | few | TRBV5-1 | CASSTTGESEAFF | TGCGCCAGCAGCACCACAGGGGAATCCGAAGCTTTCTTT
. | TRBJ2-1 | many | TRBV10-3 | CAITSGLGHNEQFF | TGTGCCATCACCTCGGGGCTGGGACACAATGAGCAGTTCTTC
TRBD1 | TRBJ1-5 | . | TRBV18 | CASSRTGEHNQPQHF | TGTGCCAGCTCAAGGACAGGGGAACACAATCAGCCCCAGCATTTT
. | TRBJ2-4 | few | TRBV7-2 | CASSSVQGVGIQYF | TGTGCCAGCAGCTCCGTTCAGGGAGTTGGCATTCAGTACTTC
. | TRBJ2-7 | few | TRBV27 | CASSFWVSGAVYEQYF | TGTGCCAGCAGTTTCTGGGTTTCGGGAGCAGTGTACGAGCAGTACTTC
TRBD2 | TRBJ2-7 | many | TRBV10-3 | CAISGERETSYEQYF | TGTGCCATCAGTGGGGAGCGGGAGACCTCCTACGAGCAGTACTTC
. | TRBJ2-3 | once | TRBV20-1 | CSARAGAGTDTQYF | TGCAGTGCTAGAGCGGGGGCAGGCACAGATACGCAGTATTTT
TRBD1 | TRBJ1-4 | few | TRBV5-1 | CASSSSGQGNEKLFF | TGCGCCAGCAGCTCGTCGGGACAGGGGAATGAAAAACTGTTTTTT
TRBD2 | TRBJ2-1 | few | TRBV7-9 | CASSPSLAGALDEQFF | TGCGCCAGCAGCCCATCCCTAGCGGGAGCGTTGGATGAGCAGTTCTTC
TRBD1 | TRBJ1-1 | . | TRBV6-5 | CASSTLGGRNTEAFF | TGTGCCAGCAGTACCCTAGGGGGCAGGAACACTGAAGCTTTCTTT
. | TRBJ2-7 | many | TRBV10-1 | CASSYDSGSYEQYF | TGCGCCAGCAGCTATGATAGCGGATCCTACGAGCAGTACTTC
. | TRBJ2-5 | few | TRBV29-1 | CSVAGKETQYF | TGCAGCGTGGCCGGTAAAGAGACCCAGTACTTC
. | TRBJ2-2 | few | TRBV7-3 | CASSLTPSNTGELFF | TGTGCCAGCAGCTTAACACCATCGAACACCGGGGAGCTGTTTTTT
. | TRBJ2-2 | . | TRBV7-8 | CASSHFSNTGELFF | TGTGCCAGCAGCCATTTTAGTAACACCGGGGAGCTGTTTTTT
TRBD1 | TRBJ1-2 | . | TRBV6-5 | CASSSPGQGGRYGYTF | TGTGCCAGCAGTTCTCCGGGACAGGGGGGAAGATATGGCTACACCTTC
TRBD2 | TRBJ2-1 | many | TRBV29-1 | CSVATLAGVWAQFF | TGCAGCGTTGCAACATTAGCGGGGGTTTGGGCGCAGTTCTTC
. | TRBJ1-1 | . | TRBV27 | CASSQRQVGLF | TGTGCCAGCAGTCAACGACAGGTCGGCCTCTTT
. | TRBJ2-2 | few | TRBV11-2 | CASSFITNTGELFF | TGTGCCAGCAGCTTTATAACGAACACCGGGGAGCTGTTTTTT
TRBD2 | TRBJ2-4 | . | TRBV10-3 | CATQEREGPGAKNIQYF | TGTGCCACGCAAGAGCGGGAGGGCCCGGGGGCCAAAAACATTCAGTACTTC
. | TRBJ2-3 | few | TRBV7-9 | CASSWKGGMGTDTQYF | TGTGCCAGCAGCTGGAAAGGGGGAATGGGGACAGATACGCAGTATTTT
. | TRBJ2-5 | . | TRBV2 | CASVGGETQYF | TGTGCCAGTGTTGGGGGAGAGACCCAGTACTTC
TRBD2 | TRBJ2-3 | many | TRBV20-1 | CSAPSQRGTSQYF | TGCAGTGCTCCCTCACAGCGGGGGACCTCGCAGTATTTT
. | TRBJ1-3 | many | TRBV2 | CASSQRTARNTIYF | TGTGCCAGCAGTCAACGGACGGCCAGAAACACCATATATTTT